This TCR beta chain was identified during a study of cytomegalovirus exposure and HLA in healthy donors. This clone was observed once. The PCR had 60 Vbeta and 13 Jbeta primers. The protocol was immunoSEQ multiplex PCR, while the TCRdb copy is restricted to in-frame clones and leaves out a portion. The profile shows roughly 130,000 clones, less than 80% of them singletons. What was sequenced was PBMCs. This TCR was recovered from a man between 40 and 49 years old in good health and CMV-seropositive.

The CDR3, as DNA: TGTGCCAGCAGCTTAAACCTAGTGGTGACCGAGCAGTACTTC. As protein: CASSLNLVVTEQYF. The chain recombines TRBV7-8 with TRBJ2-7; D unclear. Germline V lookup: CDR1 SGHVS, CDR2 FQNEAQ. The CDR3 covers 14 residues. Deletions cut 2 bases from V and 6 bases from J, with 14 bases between.